Detailed here is one TCR beta chain. As yet, its antigen is unknown. This sample is part of a study of neurological immune-mediated disorders. On the study more broadly: Among the 34 patients with multiple sclerosis, about 31 were relapsing-remitting, while 3 were secondary progressive. Study-wide results and limits: Phylogenetic grouping assigned the repertoires of 18 of 34 multiple sclerosis patients to one related-CDR3 cluster, which constitutes a possible signature. CDR3 amino acid sequences of expanded clones were not shared across subjects, a result suggesting private repertoires in all groups.

Trimming cost V 0 bases and J 1 base, with 7 bases left between them. The CDR3 has 15 amino acids. Germline V CDR1 and CDR2: MNHNY, SVGAGI (reference sequence). TCRdb re-derived calls from the 5' RACE reads in MiXCR, one entry per CDR3 protein. The profile covers around 66,000 distinct CDR3 sequences, with approximately 4.6% appearing a single time and about 2% taken by the ten largest. Unsorted libraries were generated from 2 million PBMCs. These cells had been stored in RNAlater at -80 C. V is TRBV6-6 and J is TRBJ1-3, with D perhaps TRBD1 (6 bases). The sequencing input was PBMCs. This receptor was obtained from a woman in her 70s with multiple sclerosis. CDR3 in amino acids: CASSYSTGSGNTIYF. CDR3 nucleotides: TGTGCCAGCAGTTACTCTACAGGGTCTGGAAACACCATATATTTT.